This record covers a single TCR beta chain. This entry belongs to a study of blood T cell repertoires in COVID-19. The V gene lost 6 bases and the J gene lost 0 bases, with 12 bases spanning the gap. This CDR3 contains 15 residues. Germline CDR1 is MNHEY and CDR2 is SMNVEV (reference sequence). Here immunoSEQ multiplex PCR was the method, and the copy in TCRdb shows in-frame clones only, minus some. The sample gives about 260,000 clones, about 87% of which show up once; roughly 10% is in the top ten. What was sequenced was peripheral blood. The genes are TRBV27 and TRBJ2-1; D perhaps matches TRBD2 (5 bases). This sequence was found in a woman between 70 and 85 years old with COVID-19, enrolled during active disease. CDR3: CASSPLGSSYNEQFF. The CDR3 nucleotides read TGTGCCAGCAGCCCTCTAGGGAGCTCCTACAATGAGCAGTTCTTC.